These T cell receptor beta chains were read from a single sample in a study of T cells in Graves' hyperthyroidism and ophthalmopathy. TCRdb called the multiplex PCR reads again in MiXCR, with one record for every CDR3 protein. The repertoire holds approximately 640,000 distinct CDR3 sequences, with around 15% as singletons. Input material: blood. The receptor source for this set is a woman aged 25-40 years with Graves' hyperthyroidism. CDR3s include the opening cysteine and the closing phenylalanine or tryptophan. The D gene is left open where the match is weak. Clone size, where shown, is once, few, many, or a class for clones that have expanded.

cdr3_nt: TGTGCCAGCAGTTCCTATTTAAGCCTATCCTACGAGCAGTACTTC; cdr3_aa: CASSSYLSLSYEQYF; clone_size: -; v_call: TRBV28; d_call: -; j_call: TRBJ2-7
cdr3_nt: TGTGCCAGCAGCTTAGCAGGGGTCATAGATACGCAGTATTTT; cdr3_aa: CASSLAGVIDTQYF; clone_size: -; v_call: TRBV7-2; d_call: -; j_call: TRBJ2-3
cdr3_nt: TGTGCCAGCGGAGAACAGGGGGCGACTGAGCAGTTCTTC; cdr3_aa: CASGEQGATEQFF; clone_size: many; v_call: TRBV2; d_call: TRBD1; j_call: TRBJ2-1
cdr3_nt: TGTACCAGCAGTGAGGGCTCGTACGATGAGCAGTTCTTC; cdr3_aa: CTSSEGSYDEQFF; clone_size: -; v_call: TRBV2; d_call: -; j_call: TRBJ2-1
cdr3_nt: TGTGCCAGCAGCCGAGCCGGGGACGAGCAGTACTTC; cdr3_aa: CASSRAGDEQYF; clone_size: few; v_call: TRBV4-2; d_call: -; j_call: TRBJ2-7
cdr3_nt: TGTGCCAGCAGCTTAATGGGGGGCAAAGGGTCTGAAAAACTGTTTTTT; cdr3_aa: CASSLMGGKGSEKLFF; clone_size: -; v_call: TRBV7-2; d_call: -; j_call: TRBJ1-4
cdr3_nt: TGTGCCTGGGGGACAGGGGAATTCTCCTACGAGCAGTACTTC; cdr3_aa: CAWGTGEFSYEQYF; clone_size: many; v_call: TRBV30; d_call: TRBD1; j_call: TRBJ2-7
cdr3_nt: TGTGCCAGCTCACCGCGGCAGGGGGCGGATGGCTACACCTTC; cdr3_aa: CASSPRQGADGYTF; clone_size: many; v_call: TRBV18; d_call: TRBD1; j_call: TRBJ1-2
cdr3_nt: TGTGCCAGCAGCTTAGGACAGGGGAAGGACCCCTACGAGCAGTACTTC; cdr3_aa: CASSLGQGKDPYEQYF; clone_size: many; v_call: TRBV13; d_call: TRBD1; j_call: TRBJ2-7
cdr3_nt: TGTGCCAGCAGCCACTCCAACAGGGCCCCCGGGGAGCTGTTTTTT; cdr3_aa: CASSHSNRAPGELFF; clone_size: few; v_call: TRBV28; d_call: -; j_call: TRBJ2-2
cdr3_nt: TGTGCCAGCAGCCTAAGCCAGGGGAGCACTGAAGCTTTCTTT; cdr3_aa: CASSLSQGSTEAFF; clone_size: -; v_call: TRBV3-1; d_call: -; j_call: TRBJ1-1
cdr3_nt: TGCGCCAGCAGCCACGCCGAAAGGGGGCGAATCGGGGAGCTGTTTTTT; cdr3_aa: CASSHAERGRIGELFF; clone_size: -; v_call: TRBV4-3; d_call: TRBD1; j_call: TRBJ2-2
cdr3_nt: TGTGCCAGCTCGTGGGGTCCAGGGGCGGGAAACACCATATATTTT; cdr3_aa: CASSWGPGAGNTIYF; clone_size: -; v_call: TRBV6-1; d_call: -; j_call: TRBJ1-3
cdr3_nt: TGTGCCAGCAGCGTACAAGGAGGTGCGAACCCCATATATTTT; cdr3_aa: CASSVQGGANPIYF; clone_size: -; v_call: TRBV9; d_call: -; j_call: TRBJ1-3
cdr3_nt: TGCAGCGTTGAAGTGGAATTAACTGAGGGAGAGACCCAGTACTTC; cdr3_aa: CSVEVELTEGETQYF; clone_size: many; v_call: TRBV29-1; d_call: -; j_call: TRBJ2-5
cdr3_nt: TGTGCCAGCGGGGGGAACGAACCGGAGCAGTTCTTC; cdr3_aa: CASGGNEPEQFF; clone_size: -; v_call: TRBV6-1; d_call: -; j_call: TRBJ2-1
cdr3_nt: TGCGCCAGCAGCTTGTCCCCGAATAGTCCCTACGAGCAGTACTTC; cdr3_aa: CASSLSPNSPYEQYF; clone_size: -; v_call: TRBV4-1; d_call: -; j_call: TRBJ2-7
cdr3_nt: TGTGCCAGTAGTCCTCTGACCGTCTCGGGCGAAAAACTGTTTTTT; cdr3_aa: CASSPLTVSGEKLFF; clone_size: -; v_call: TRBV19; d_call: -; j_call: TRBJ1-4